This T cell receptor beta chain was captured by sequencing in a study of blood T cell dynamics during melanoma immunotherapy. As for the study in general: Patients with metastatic melanoma got pembrolizumab or nivolumab-ipilimumab as first-line care.

CDR1 is SGDLS, CDR2 YYNGEE, per germline. CDR3 length: 15 residues. V was trimmed by 7 bases and J by 1 base, leaving 17 bases between them. Time point given: pre-treatment baseline. Response was assessed by RECIST 1.1 at 12 weeks, except a couple of rapid progressors. Clones were read by immunoSEQ multiplex PCR, and TCRdb kept only the in-frame ones, dropping some. The repertoire holds 5,500 to 8,500 clones, with approximately 80% as singletons. This chain joins TRBV9 and TRBJ1-1; D perhaps matches TRBD1 (5 bases). The source is a human donor with melanoma. Some clones in this sample may be carry-over from other donors' samples. The source material was blood, sampled from a patient treated with checkpoint blockade. The CDR3 region has the DNA TGTGCCAGCTCCTCGAGGGGAAATGGGAACACTGAAGCTTTCTTT. Translation gives CASSSRGNGNTEAFF.